This note documents a single T cell receptor beta chain sequence. Its antigen is not known. This sample stems from a study of T cell repertoires in cytomegalovirus infection. Overall study: Used in the study were CMV epitopes, some recently identified and HLA-C-restricted, others well-studied and HLA-B-restricted. Through public TCR beta signatures, both CMV infection and matching HLA type were indicated. Study observations and caveats: Clonotypes of TCR beta that were HLA-C-restricted and CMV-specific dominated the ex vivo response. People with CMV and the relevant HLA were identified by cumulative public TCR beta family frequency.

One entry per CDR3 protein results from TCRdb running MiXCR on the reads. The sample records about 920,000 distinct CDR3 sequences, roughly 30% being singletons. This specimen was cultured CD8+ T cells from PBMCs, taken from culture after CMV antigen stimulation. The source is a human donor in good health (CMV status not recorded). Some clones in this sample may be carry-over from other donors' samples.

CDR3 DNA: TGCGCCAGCAGCTCTCAAAGGGGTGACACTGAAGCTTTCTTT. Its protein product is CASSSQRGDTEAFF. V usage is TRBV4-1 and J usage is TRBJ1-1, with a tentative D call TRBD1 (5 bases). The CDR3 has 14 residues. V lost 5 bases, J lost 3 bases, and 13 bases lay in between. Germline V lookup: CDR1 MGHRA, CDR2 YSYEKL.